Following are 18 T cell receptor beta chains from one sample sequenced in a study of blood T cells in healthy people across ages. A J-beta primer mix and a sample-barcoded 5' primer were used in a second PCR of roughly 6 to 11 cycles. MiXCR was run by TCRdb on the 5' RACE reads, yielding one entry per CDR3 protein. Among 700,000 to 850,000 distinct CDR3 sequences listed, under 40% were seen once. Sequencing was performed on blood. These receptors were obtained from a man aged 18 to 29 in good health.

V is TRBV28 and J is TRBJ1-2; D is undetermined. The germline CDR1 and CDR2 sequences are MDHEN and SYDVKM. V gave up 5 bases and J gave up 4 bases, with 11 bases separating them. The CDR3 contains 13 residues. CDR3 sequence reads: CASSVWVLYGYTF. In nucleotides, the CDR3 is TGTGCCAGCAGTGTTTGGGTCCTCTATGGCTACACCTTC.

The chain recombines TRBV7-9 with TRBJ2-7, with TRBD1 identical over 10 bases. Germline loops: CDR1 SEHNR, CDR2 FQNEAQ (reference sequence). The CDR3 consists of 16 residues. The V and J ends lost 5 bases and 7 bases, in that order; junction bases with no gene match: 14. Here the CDR3 reads CASSLRGGTGAYEQYF. As DNA, the CDR3 is TGTGCCAGCAGCCTAAGAGGAGGGACAGGGGCTTATGAGCAGTACTTC. Drawing the rest from reference TRBV7-9 and TRBJ2-7, the complete variable domain is DTGVSQNPRHKITKRGQNVTFRCDPISEHNRLYWYRQTLGQGPEFLTYFQNEAQLEKSRLLSDRFSAERPKGSFSTLEIQRTEQGDSAMYLCASSLRGGTGAYEQYFGPGTRLTVT.

This clonotype was observed a handful of times. The chain has TRBV9 and TRBJ1-6, with no clear D. This CDR3 has 13 amino acids. V was trimmed by 3 bases and J by 9 bases, leaving 10 bases between them. Germline V gives CDR1 SGDLS, CDR2 YYNGEE. For the CDR3, the DNA is TGTGCCAGCAGCGGGCCGGGCATTTCACCCCTCCACTTT. Its protein is CASSGPGISPLHF.

This clonotype came up a few times. The chain carries TRBV9 and TRBJ1-4; D is undetermined. V was clipped by 0 bases and J by 8 bases, with 5 bases between them. Germline V gives CDR1 SGDLS, CDR2 YYNGEE. This CDR3 has 12 residues. This CDR3 is CASSVDGEKLFF. The CDR3 coding sequence is TGTGCCAGCAGCGTAGACGGCGAAAAACTGTTTTTT.

Comments on this clonotype: This may come from a read error, since a much larger clone is one base off. The CDR3 DNA is TGCAGTGCCTTGGAGGAGACCCAGTTCTTC. Residues: CSALEETQFF. The chain carries TRBV20-1 and TRBJ2-1; the D gene is possibly TRBD2 (5 bases). The CDR3 runs 10 residues. The V end lost 6 bases, the J end lost 13 bases, and 13 bases lay between the germline ends. The germline V gene has CDR1 DFQATT and CDR2 SNEGSKA (reference sequence).

The chain couples TRBV12-3 or TRBV12-4 to TRBJ2-3; 7 bases fit TRBD2. The CDR3 runs to 15 residues. Unmatched junction bases numbered 12, after V lost 5 bases and J lost 7 bases. For the CDR3, the DNA is TGTGCCAGCAGTCCGGGACTATCATCCCCTTATACGCAGTATTTT. The encoded protein is CASSPGLSSPYTQYF.

This clonotype was counted many times. The chain joins TRBV5-1 to TRBJ2-5; the D gene could be TRBD1 or TRBD2 (5 bases each). Germline V gene lookup returns CDR1 SGHRS and CDR2 YFSETQ. The ends were cut back, 2 bases at V and 7 bases at J, with 12 bases in the middle. The CDR3 runs 13 residues. CDR3 sequence: CASSFRTRGTQYF. Written as DNA, the CDR3 is TGCGCCAGCAGCTTCAGGACACGGGGGACCCAGTACTTC.

A remark on this clonotype: Given a much more abundant clone one base away, this may be a read error. This chain uses TRBV12-3 or TRBV12-4 with TRBJ2-3; 7 bases align to TRBD1. V shed 5 bases, J shed 2 bases, and the junction held 7 bases outside the gene matches. CDR3 size: 15 residues. DNA for the CDR3: TGTGCCAGCAGTGTCGTAGGGGGCTACACAGATACGCAGTATTTT. It encodes CASSVVGGYTDTQYF.

This clonotype was seen at least ten times. V usage is TRBV5-1 and J usage is TRBJ2-4; 10 bases are a match to TRBD1. V was clipped by 4 bases and J by 8 bases; unmatched bases: 15. The CDR3 has 17 amino acids. Germline CDR1 is SGHRS and CDR2 is YFSETQ. The CDR3 DNA follows: TGCGCCAGCAGCCCCCGACCGCCCGGGACAGGGGATGACATTCAGTACTTC. Translation: CASSPRPPGTGDDIQYF.

The table lists this clonotype with a few counts. This chain connects TRBV4-3 to TRBJ2-7; a weak D match, TRBD2 (5 bases). From germline, CDR1 is LGHNA and CDR2 YSLEER. V was shortened by 0 bases and J by 2 bases, with 11 bases between the two germline ends. This CDR3 is 15 amino acids long. Here the CDR3 DNA reads TGCGCCAGCAGCCAAGATTATCCGGGAACCTACGAGCAGTACTTC. This sequence encodes CASSQDYPGTYEQYF.

This clonotype was detected a few times. The CDR3 DNA is TGTGCCAGCACCCTGGACGGAATGAACACTGAAGCTTTCTTT. This codes for CASTLDGMNTEAFF. The chain is built from TRBV6-2 or TRBV6-3 and TRBJ1-1, with unresolved D. This CDR3 spans 14 amino acids. Deletions cut 7 bases from V and 0 bases from J, with 12 bases between. CDR1 and CDR2 (germline): MNHEY, SVGEGT.

The chain is built from TRBV20-1 and TRBJ2-7; TRBD2 aligns across 10 bases. V lost 0 bases to trimming and J lost 3 bases; unmatched junction nucleotides: 2. CDR1 and CDR2 from the germline V gene are DFQATT and SNEGSKA (reference sequence). The CDR3 loop spans 14 amino acids. CDR3 in amino acids: CSAREERGGYEQYF. Here the CDR3 DNA reads TGCAGTGCTAGAGAAGAGCGGGGGGGCTACGAGCAGTACTTC.

Concerning this clonotype: The junction shows a germline mismatch at one end, possibly a read error. CDR3 DNA: TGTGCCACCAGTGATCACAGGGGAGTATCCTACAATGGGCAGTTCTTC. Translation: CATSDHRGVSYNGQFF. The chain has TRBV24-1 and TRBJ2-1; 7 nucleotides match TRBD1. Germline CDR1 and CDR2: KGHDR and SFDVKD. This CDR3 is built from 16 residues.

This clonotype was recorded many times. The J gene is TRBJ1-2, the V gene TRBV18; no clear D. CDR3 length: 17 amino acids. Between the trimmed V and J ends, which lost 0 bases and 6 bases, there was a span of 20 bases. Per the germline V gene, CDR1 is KGHSH and CDR2 is LQKENI. DNA for the CDR3: TGTGCCAGCTCACCACCGATACTGGGGAAGGGTTTAGATGGCTACACCTTC. Its protein is CASSPPILGKGLDGYTF.

This clonotype turned up a few times. V usage is TRBV12-3 or TRBV12-4 and J usage is TRBJ2-1; 7 bases map to TRBD1. The J call may be in error: the DNA end matches TRBJ2-7 better. This CDR3 is built from 15 residues. The DNA of the CDR3 is TGTGCCAGCAGTTTAGAAGGGGGCTCCTACAATGAGCAGTACTTC. As protein: CASSLEGGSYNEQYF.

This clonotype was seen a few times. CDR3 DNA sequence: TGTGCCAGCAGAAAGACAGGGGTCCGGGGTCGCGGGCAGCCCCAGCATTTT. This encodes CASRKTGVRGRGQPQHF. J is TRBJ1-5 and V is TRBV28; 8 bases line up with TRBD1. The CDR3 totals 17 residues. From germline, CDR1 is MDHEN and CDR2 SYDVKM. The V segment lost 6 bases and the J segment 7 bases; nucleotides outside the gene matches: 17. The full variable domain, with the rest looked up from reference TRBV28 and TRBJ1-5, is DVKVTQSSRYLVKRTGEKVFLECVQDMDHENMFWYRQDPGLGLRLIYFSYDVKMKEKGDIPEGYSVSREKKERFSLILESASTNQTSMYLCASRKTGVRGRGQPQHFGDGTRLSIL.

This clonotype was observed at least ten times. The chain couples TRBV24-1 to TRBJ2-4; D is perhaps TRBD2 (5 bases). CDR3 size: 12 residues. Trimming pared 5 bases from V and 7 bases from J, leaving 8 bases between. CDR1 and CDR2 from the germline V gene are KGHDR and SFDVKD. CDR3 DNA sequence: TGTGCCACCAGTGGGGAGAGTAACATTCAGTACTTC. It yields the protein CATSGESNIQYF.

Concerning this clonotype: Germline and junction disagree at one end, which may indicate a read error. The chain recombines TRBV9 with TRBJ2-1; TRBD1 might be the D (7 bases). This CDR3 is 16 amino acids long. Looked up from germline, CDR1 is SGDLS and CDR2 is YYNGEE. The CDR3 sequence: CASSGSGGSSYSEQFF. The CDR3 nucleotides are TGTGCCAGCAGCGGCTCAGGGGGGAGCTCCTACAGTGAGCAGTTCTTC.